This T cell receptor beta chain was identified in a study of T cells after yellow fever vaccination. Overall study findings and caveats: The booster response re-showed most primary clones: approximately 95% CD4, approximately 85% CD8. The study found a weaker secondary response that peaked faster, day 5 versus 15.

TCRdb recomputed calls from the 5' RACE reads with MiXCR, one row per CDR3 protein. The sample records approximately 160,000 distinct CDR3 sequences, roughly a tenth being singletons. With 5 bases removed from V and 7 bases from J, the gap between germline ends came to 9 bases. In germline, CDR1 is SGHAT, CDR2 FQNNGV. CDR3 size: 12 residues. Comments on this clonotype: What it binds is not known.

The receptor was derived from a man aged 18 to 30 who received the YFV17D yellow fever vaccine. This chain connects TRBV11-2 to TRBJ2-1; D ambiguous. Sequencing used CD8+ T cells sorted from PBMCs, obtained 45 days after the yellow fever booster vaccination. CDR3 region: CASSTNRNEQFF. The CDR3 DNA follows: TGTGCCAGCAGCACCAATCGGAATGAGCAGTTCTTC.